These T cell receptor beta chains were read from a single sample in a study of somatic mutations in cytotoxic T cells in rheumatoid arthritis. The method was immunoSEQ multiplex PCR; TCRdb's version includes in-frame clones alone and lacks a portion of them. The data show roughly 18,000 clones, with around 79% seen just once and 21% held by the top ten. The sample was CD8+ T cells sorted from blood. Receptors originate from a woman between 55 and 75 years old in good health. Both conserved end residues are part of each CDR3. D genes are given only for firm matches. Clone size appears in some rows only: once, few, many, or a class for an expanded clone.

>TRBD2|few|TRBV5-1|TRBJ2-1
CASSFPAGGDSYNEQFF
TGCGCCAGCAGCTTCCCGGCCGGGGGGGACTCCTACAATGAGCAGTTCTTC
>TRBD1|.|TRBV2|TRBJ2-7
CASRDEGQGKYEQYF
TGTGCCAGCAGGGATGAGGGACAGGGGAAATACGAGCAGTACTTC
>.|once|TRBV19|TRBJ1-2
CASSIDPFGTNYGYTF
TGTGCCAGTAGTATAGACCCTTTTGGGACCAACTATGGCTACACCTTC
>.|.|TRBV5-1|TRBJ2-2
CASSLAVSGTGELFF
TGCGCCAGCAGCTTGGCGGTTAGCGGAACCGGGGAGCTGTTTTTT
>.|.|TRBV21-1|TRBJ1-3
CASSKVRDSHSGNTIYF
TGTGCCAGCAGCAAAGTCCGGGACAGTCACTCTGGAAACACCATATATTTT
>.|.|TRBV30|TRBJ1-1
CAWSTGDITFTEAFF
TGTGCCTGGAGCACCGGGGACATCACCTTCACTGAAGCTTTCTTT
>.|.|TRBV18|TRBJ2-7
CASSPLRETDEQYF
TGTGCCAGCTCACCTTTGAGGGAAACGGACGAGCAGTACTTC
>.|once|TRBV27|TRBJ2-1
CASAPGTYNEQFF
TGTGCCAGCGCGCCAGGGACCTACAATGAGCAGTTCTTC
>.|.|TRBV5-1|TRBJ1-2
CASSSPEEGPNYGYTF
TGCGCCAGCAGCTCACCCGAGGAGGGTCCTAACTATGGCTACACCTTC
>TRBD1|.|TRBV7-6|TRBJ2-2
CASSLQTGRAGELFF
TGTGCCAGCAGCTTACAGACAGGGCGGGCCGGGGAGCTGTTTTTT
>.|.|TRBV29-1|TRBJ2-1
CSVSGGNEQFF
TGCAGCGTGAGCGGCGGCAATGAGCAGTTCTTC
>.|.|TRBV7-8|TRBJ1-6
CASRRDMSSYNSPLHF
TGTGCCAGCCGCCGTGACATGAGCTCCTATAATTCACCCCTCCACTTT
>TRBD1|.|TRBV2|TRBJ1-5
CASSEWTGDNQPQHF
TGTGCCAGCAGTGAATGGACAGGGGACAATCAGCCCCAGCATTTT
>.|once|TRBV27|TRBJ2-7
CASSPGLGEQYF
TGTGCCAGCAGTCCCGGTCTGGGCGAGCAGTACTTC
>.|.|TRBV27|TRBJ2-5
CASSFGGGETQYF
TGTGCCAGCAGTTTCGGGGGTGGGGAGACCCAGTACTTC
>.|few|TRBV27|TRBJ2-1
CASFEYNEQFF
TGTGCCAGCTTCGAGTACAATGAGCAGTTCTTC
>.|.|TRBV6-5|TRBJ2-7
CASSLTGDEQYF
TGTGCCAGCAGTTTGACGGGAGATGAGCAGTACTTC
>.|.|TRBV4-1|TRBJ2-7
CASSLDTPYEQYF
TGCGCCAGCAGCCTGGACACCCCCTACGAGCAGTACTTC
>.|once|TRBV27|TRBJ2-7
CASSLSPGAYEQYF
TGTGCCAGCAGTTTATCCCCAGGGGCCTACGAGCAGTACTTC
>.|.|TRBV6-5|TRBJ2-7
CASSSFSGEYEQYF
TGTGCCAGCAGTTCCTTTAGTGGGGAGTACGAGCAGTACTTC
>TRBD2|.|TRBV10-2|TRBJ2-1
CASSEPTSGRRGEQFF
TGCGCCAGCAGTGAGCCGACTAGCGGGAGGCGGGGTGAGCAGTTCTTC
>TRBD1|.|TRBV10-2|TRBJ1-2
CASSESRQGTGSYGYTF
TGCGCCAGCAGTGAGTCGAGACAGGGTACAGGGTCCTATGGCTACACCTTC
>.|medium-sized|TRBV7-9|TRBJ2-2
CASSSNPNTGELFF
TGTGCCAGCAGCTCCAATCCGAACACCGGGGAGCTGTTTTTT
>.|.|TRBV11-2|TRBJ2-7
CASSLVGNIAYEQYF
TGTGCCAGCAGCTTAGTCGGTAACATCGCCTACGAGCAGTACTTC
>.|.|TRBV7-6|TRBJ2-1
CASSLVGPGSYNEQFF
TGTGCCAGCAGCTTAGTGGGCCCAGGCTCCTACAATGAGCAGTTCTTC
>.|.|TRBV5-3|TRBJ2-7
CASNPAVGDPYEQYF
TGTGCCAGCAATCCTGCGGTGGGGGATCCCTACGAGCAGTACTTC
>.|.|TRBV5-1|TRBJ2-7
CASSLSSRSSYEQYF
TGCGCCAGCAGCTTGTCCTCCCGGAGCTCCTACGAGCAGTACTTC
>TRBD1|.|TRBV27|TRBJ2-7
CASSSTGASYEQYF
TGTGCCAGCAGTTCGACAGGGGCTTCCTACGAGCAGTACTTC
>.|.|TRBV4-1|TRBJ1-2
CASSQGANYGYTF
TGCGCCAGCAGCCAGGGGGCTAACTATGGCTACACCTTC
>.|once|TRBV2|TRBJ1-1
CASRGGNTEAFF
TGTGCCAGCAGGGGGGGGAACACTGAAGCTTTCTTT
>TRBD1|few|TRBV9|TRBJ1-1
CASSHRQGTEAFF
TGTGCCAGCAGCCACCGACAGGGGACTGAAGCTTTCTTT
>.|few|TRBV5-1|TRBJ1-2
CASSLAEGHPGGYTF
TGCGCCAGCAGCTTGGCCGAGGGACACCCCGGCGGCTACACCTTC
>.|few|TRBV27|TRBJ1-1
CASSLSSRAEAFF
TGTGCCAGCAGTTTGAGCTCGAGGGCTGAAGCTTTCTTT
>TRBD1|.|TRBV7-8|TRBJ1-4
CASSRPDRVANEKLFF
TGTGCCAGCAGCAGGCCAGACAGGGTTGCTAATGAAAAACTGTTTTTT
>.|few|TRBV7-9|TRBJ1-3
CASSLDGGFSGNTIYF
TGTGCCAGCAGCTTAGATGGCGGATTCTCTGGAAACACCATATATTTT
>.|.|TRBV9|TRBJ2-1
CASSVASAAYNEQFF
TGTGCCAGCAGCGTGGCAAGCGCTGCCTACAATGAGCAGTTCTTC
>TRBD1|.|TRBV7-8|TRBJ2-7
CASQNHRDRPSYEQYF
TGTGCCAGCCAAAACCACCGGGACAGGCCTTCCTACGAGCAGTACTTC
>.|.|TRBV12-5|TRBJ2-1
CASGLVGGPGDEQFF
TGTGCTAGTGGTTTGGTAGGGGGGCCAGGGGATGAGCAGTTCTTC
>TRBD1|.|TRBV25-1|TRBJ2-2
CASSLGTGDTGELFF
TGTGCCAGCAGTTTAGGGACAGGGGACACCGGGGAGCTGTTTTTT
>.|.|TRBV4-1|TRBJ1-1
CASRIRSSGEGDTEAFF
TGCGCCAGCAGAATACGCTCGTCGGGGGAAGGAGACACTGAAGCTTTCTTT
>.|.|TRBV7-9|TRBJ2-7
CASSLGSGSSYEQYF
TGTGCCAGCAGCTTAGGATCCGGTAGCTCCTACGAGCAGTACTTC
>TRBD1|.|TRBV18|TRBJ1-2
CASSPPPGQGQGYTF
TGTGCCAGCTCACCGCCGCCGGGACAGGGCCAGGGCTACACCTTC
>.|.|TRBV7-9|TRBJ2-7
CASSLFFWSSYEQYF
TGTGCCAGCAGCTTATTTTTTTGGTCCAGCTACGAGCAGTACTTC
>.|few|TRBV29-1|TRBJ1-1
CSVEEGQVEAFF
TGCAGCGTTGAAGAAGGCCAAGTTGAAGCTTTCTTT
>TRBD1|.|TRBV11-2|TRBJ2-7
CASSLGRTGLYEQYF
TGTGCCAGCAGCCTCGGGCGGACAGGGCTCTACGAGCAGTACTTC
>TRBD1|.|TRBV10-3|TRBJ2-7
CAISEGTEEVYEQYF
TGTGCCATCAGTGAGGGGACAGAGGAAGTGTACGAGCAGTACTTC
>.|.|TRBV5-1|TRBJ1-2
CASSLVTGRSNGYTF
TGCGCCAGCAGCTTGGTAACAGGGAGGTCGAATGGCTACACCTTC
>.|few|TRBV19|TRBJ1-2
CASKGGGPGVNYGYTF
TGTGCCAGTAAGGGGGGAGGGCCGGGGGTTAACTATGGCTACACCTTC
>.|.|TRBV7-2|TRBJ1-5
CASSPRGHQPQHF
TGTGCCAGCAGCCCACGGGGCCATCAGCCCCAGCATTTT
>TRBD1|.|TRBV5-5|TRBJ2-7
CASRRKGQLQYEQYF
TGTGCCAGCCGGAGGAAGGGACAGCTTCAGTACGAGCAGTACTTC
>TRBD2|.|TRBV19|TRBJ2-7
CASSIDPTSGTYEQYF
TGTGCCAGTAGTATAGATCCCACTAGCGGCACCTACGAGCAGTACTTC
>TRBD1|.|TRBV7-6|TRBJ1-5
CASSLRTGGYGNQPQHF
TGTGCCAGCAGCCTCAGGACAGGGGGTTATGGCAATCAGCCCCAGCATTTT
>.|few|TRBV16|TRBJ1-1
CASSPRGTEAFF
TGTGCCAGCAGCCCGAGGGGCACTGAAGCTTTCTTT
>TRBD2|.|TRBV14|TRBJ2-7
CASSQARSSGSHPYEQYF
TGTGCCAGCAGCCAAGCTCGGTCTAGCGGGTCTCACCCCTACGAGCAGTACTTC
>.|.|TRBV6-1|TRBJ2-7
CASSFRRDNSYEQYF
TGTGCCAGCAGTTTCCGCCGGGACAACTCCTACGAGCAGTACTTC
>.|.|TRBV7-9|TRBJ2-7
CASSLRDEGGEQYF
TGTGCCAGCAGCCTGAGGGACGAGGGCGGGGAGCAGTACTTC
>.|.|TRBV7-9|TRBJ1-4
CASSLGGGEKLFF
TGTGCCAGCAGCTTAGGTGGGGGGGAAAAACTGTTTTTT
>.|.|TRBV27|TRBJ1-2
CASSPSQKTDYGYTF
TGTGCCAGCAGCCCCTCCCAGAAAACAGACTATGGCTACACCTTC
>.|.|TRBV6-1|TRBJ1-2
CASSERRERGGVYGYTF
TGTGCCAGCAGTGAAAGACGCGAGAGAGGGGGAGTTTATGGCTACACCTTC